This T cell receptor beta chain originates from a study of blood T cells in healthy people across ages. Germline CDR1 DFQATT, CDR2 SNEGSKA (reference sequence). With 2 bases removed from V and 9 bases from J, the gap between germline ends came to 14 bases. CDR3 length: 13 residues. PCR was performed a second time for about 6 to 11 cycles using a sample-barcoded 5' primer and a J-beta primer mix. CDR3-containing paired-end reads numbering at least 2.5 million came from each sample. TCRdb re-called the 5' RACE reads through MiXCR, storing one row per CDR3 protein. This sample yields around 670,000 distinct CDR3 sequences, of which around 31% are seen a single time; about a sixth belongs to the top ten. Per sample, a minimum of 6.5 million PBMCs were isolated. As for this clonotype: The antigen is not known.

General study points: A greater number of naive CD4+ cells and higher diversity distinguished long-lived donors from aged donors. Age brought a roughly linear fall in TCR beta diversity measured per million T cells.

This TCR derives from a woman of 80 years or more in good health. The chain carries TRBV20-1 and TRBJ2-1, with D perhaps matching TRBD2 (6 bases). The sequenced sample was blood. CDR3 protein: CSARRGEVSEQFF. CDR3 sequence (DNA): TGCAGTGCTAGACGCGGGGAGGTCTCTGAGCAGTTCTTC.